The 30 T cell receptor beta chains below all came from one sample that was sequenced in a study of OX40 agonist ivuxolimab in advanced cancers. Measured with immunoSEQ multiplex PCR; TCRdb has only the in-frame clones, and not every one. The table shows about 16,000 clones, with over 75% occurring only once. The sample in question was CD4+ or CD8+ T cells sorted from blood, obtained in a trial of the OX40 agonist ivuxolimab. These receptors were taken from an adult with an advanced solid tumor such as melanoma, head and neck, liver or kidney cancer.

This chain connects TRBV14 to TRBJ1-3; tentative D call: TRBD1 (6 bases). This CDR3 is 16 amino acids long. V was trimmed by 4 bases and J by 2 bases, leaving 15 bases between them. Per germline, CDR1 SGHDN and CDR2 FVKESK. CDR3 sequence reads: CASSLTLGQPGNTIYF. The CDR3 nucleotides read TGTGCCAGCAGCCTCACCCTTGGACAGCCTGGAAACACCATATATTTT.

The chain joins TRBV7-6 to TRBJ2-7, with TRBD2 matching over 13 bases. CDR1 SGHVS and CDR2 FNYEAQ come from the germline V gene. This CDR3 has 16 amino acids. J lost 7 bases, V lost 5 bases, and 11 bases had no gene match. CDR3 loop: CASSLGLAGVLGEQYF. The CDR3 DNA follows: TGTGCCAGCAGCCTTGGACTAGCGGGAGTCCTTGGGGAGCAGTACTTC.

This clone is medium-sized within its sample. The chain employs TRBV7-9 and TRBJ2-7; no firm D call. V was clipped by 0 bases and J by 1 base, with 7 bases between them. CDR3 length: 14 residues. CDR1 and CDR2 (germline): SEHNR, FQNEAQ (reference sequence). The CDR3: CASSLAGISYEQYF. CDR3 DNA: TGTGCCAGCAGCTTAGCGGGCATTTCCTACGAGCAGTACTTC.

This chain joins TRBV7-2 and TRBJ2-7; D is unresolved. Germline V CDR1 and CDR2: SGHTA, FQGNSA. The CDR3 sequence is 17 residues long. The V end lost 3 bases, the J end lost 0 bases, and 18 bases lay between the germline ends. The CDR3 DNA is TGTGCCAGCAGCTTCCCCGTCACAGAAACCGGCTCCTACGAGCAGTACTTC. Translating it yields CASSFPVTETGSYEQYF. Filled out from reference TRBV7-2 and TRBJ2-7, the complete variable domain reads GAGVSQSPSNKVTEKGKDVELRCDPISGHTALYWYRQSLGQGLEFLIYFQGNSAPDKSGLPSDRFSAERTGGSVSTLTIQRTQQEDSAVYLCASSFPVTETGSYEQYFGPGTRLTVT.

This chain joins TRBV7-9 and TRBJ1-2, with no clear D. The V end lost 5 bases, the J end lost 4 bases, and 11 bases lay between the germline ends. Germline CDR1 SEHNR, CDR2 FQNEAQ (reference sequence). The CDR3 spans 13 residues. The CDR3 bases are TGTGCCAGCAGCCCCGCGGTTGGCTATGGCTACACCTTC. Residues: CASSPAVGYGYTF.

This chain links TRBV4-3 with TRBJ2-1, with 11 bases aligning to TRBD2. CDR1 and CDR2 from the germline V gene are LGHNA and YSLEER. The CDR3 is 15 amino acids. With V trimmed by 5 bases and J by 3 bases, 3 bases remained unmatched. CDR3 sequence (DNA): TGCGCCAGCAGCTCAGGACTAGCGGGCTACAATGAGCAGTTCTTC. Amino acids: CASSSGLAGYNEQFF.

CDR3 nucleotide sequence: TGCGCCAGCAGCGCAGGATGGGGGACAGGGGGGAATACCGGGGAGCTGTTTTTT. This codes for CASSAGWGTGGNTGELFF. The rearrangement uses TRBV4-3 and TRBJ2-2; TRBD1 agrees at 11 bases. Germline assignment: CDR1 LGHNA and CDR2 YSLEER. V was pared by 5 bases and J by 5 bases, with 13 bases of the junction left unmatched. The CDR3 runs 18 residues.

This sequence joins TRBV5-4 and TRBJ1-2; TRBD1 is a possible D gene (6 bases). The V gene's germline CDR1 is SGHNT and CDR2 YYREEE (reference sequence). This CDR3 is 15 amino acids long. V was trimmed by 3 bases and J by 1 base, leaving 13 bases between them. The CDR3 is CASSSDRIVNYGYTF. Written as DNA, the CDR3 is TGTGCCAGCAGCTCTGACAGGATTGTTAACTATGGCTACACCTTC.

This sequence joins TRBV7-8 and TRBJ2-7; the match to TRBD1 covers 7 bases. V dropped 3 bases and J dropped 5; count of bases not matched to a gene: 7. Germline-derived CDR1 and CDR2 are SGHVS and FQNEAQ. The CDR3 extends over 14 amino acids. The CDR3 reads CASSFPTGLDEQYF. The CDR3 region has the DNA TGTGCCAGCAGCTTCCCGACAGGGCTGGACGAGCAGTACTTC.

The CDR3 reads CASSLSFRDNYGYTF. The DNA for the CDR3 is TGTGCCAGCAGCTTATCCTTCCGGGACAACTATGGCTACACCTTC. V and J are TRBV5-6 and TRBJ1-2; TRBD1 might be the D (5 bases). Between the trimmed V and J ends, which lost 2 bases and 2 bases, there was a span of 13 bases. CDR3 size: 15 residues. Germline-derived CDR1 and CDR2 are SGHDT and YYEEEE.

The chain recombines TRBV19 with TRBJ2-7; the match to TRBD1 covers 9 bases. CDR3 length: 14 amino acids. V was pared by 3 bases and J by 2 bases, with 2 bases of the junction left unmatched. CDR1 and CDR2 (germline): LNHDA, SQIVND (reference sequence). For the CDR3, the DNA is TGTGCCAGTAGTATCCGACAGGGGGCCTACGAGCAGTACTTC. Translating gives CASSIRQGAYEQYF.

V gene TRBV6-6 combines with J gene TRBJ2-3; possibly TRBD2 for D (5 bases). The CDR3 runs to 14 residues. CDR1 is MNHNY and CDR2 is SVGAGI in the germline V gene (reference sequence). Trimming cost V 6 bases and J 0 bases, with 10 bases left between them. The CDR3 DNA sequence: TGTGCCAGCAGCCCCACTAGTAGCACAGATACGCAGTATTTT. This gives the protein CASSPTSSTDTQYF.

V gene TRBV7-8 combines with J gene TRBJ1-1; D gene unclear. Germline assignment: CDR1 SGHVS and CDR2 FQNEAQ. The CDR3 sequence is 12 residues long. Between the trimmed V and J ends, which lost 4 bases and 10 bases, there was a span of 13 bases. CDR3: CASSSGPLGAFF. DNA of the CDR3: TGTGCCAGCAGCTCCGGGCCTCTTGGAGCTTTCTTT.

This chain joins TRBV11-3 and TRBJ2-3; D gene unclear. Germline assignment: CDR1 SGHNT and CDR2 YENEEA. With 3 bases removed from V and 5 bases from J, the gap between germline ends came to 6 bases. There are 12 residues in the CDR3. The DNA of the CDR3 is TGTGCCAGCAGCTTTTCGGGAGATACGCAGTATTTT. Its protein is CASSFSGDTQYF.

This clone was detected a few times. CDR3 sequence: CASAGDYGYTF. CDR3 sequence (DNA): TGTGCCAGCGCAGGGGACTATGGCTACACCTTC. The gene calls are TRBV7-2 and TRBJ1-2, with a possible D match to TRBD1 (6 bases). V lost 8 bases and J lost 3, with 7 bases in between. CDR3 size: 11 residues. Germline V gene lookup returns CDR1 SGHTA and CDR2 FQGNSA.

This chain links TRBV7-9 with TRBJ1-4, with 7 bases identical to TRBD1. V shed 4 bases, J shed 4 bases, and the junction held 9 bases outside the gene matches. The CDR3 is 16 residues long. Per germline, CDR1 SEHNR and CDR2 FQNEAQ (reference sequence). The CDR3 spells CASSSGGQLNNEKLFF. CDR3 coding DNA: TGTGCCAGCAGCTCAGGGGGACAGCTAAATAATGAAAAACTGTTTTTT.

The chain has TRBV6-5 and TRBJ2-1, with TRBD2 matching 8 bases. J lost 5 bases, V lost 2 bases, and 5 bases had no gene match. This CDR3 has 15 amino acids. CDR1 is MNHEY, CDR2 SVGAGI, per germline. CDR3 bases: TGTGCCAGCAGTTACGGACTAGCTTCCCACAATGAGCAGTTCTTC. Translation gives CASSYGLASHNEQFF.

The V and J genes are TRBV9 and TRBJ2-3, with D possibly being TRBD1 or TRBD2 (6 bases each). V lost 4 bases and J lost 0, with 12 bases in between. Germline loops: CDR1 SGDLS, CDR2 YYNGEE. This CDR3 contains 15 residues. CDR3 sequence (DNA): TGTGCCAGCAGCTCCGGGGGCGCTAGCACAGATACGCAGTATTTT. Protein: CASSSGGASTDTQYF.

In its sample, this clone was seen once. The CDR3 nucleotides are TGTGCCAGCTCACCGGACGCGGGAGGGTTAGAGCAGTACTTC. This sequence encodes CASSPDAGGLEQYF. The chain couples TRBV18 to TRBJ2-7; 9 nucleotides match TRBD2. Germline V gene data show CDR1 as KGHSH and CDR2 as LQKENI. V lost 3 bases and J lost 7; bases outside the gene matches: 7. The CDR3 sequence is 14 residues long.

The genes are TRBV9 and TRBJ1-5; D is possibly TRBD1 (6 bases). Germline values: CDR1 SGDLS, CDR2 YYNGEE. Trimming took off 3 bases at V and 4 bases at J, with 11 bases between the two ends. This CDR3 has 14 residues. CDR3 DNA: TGTGCCAGCAGCGAGGGACATTTGAATCAGCCCCAGCATTTT. Residues: CASSEGHLNQPQHF.

The genes are TRBV19 and TRBJ2-1; D uncertain. V was cut by 7 bases and J by 4 bases, with 5 bases left in between. There are 11 residues in the CDR3. CDR1 and CDR2 (germline): LNHDA, SQIVND (reference sequence). The CDR3 DNA sequence: TGTGCCAGTACCTCGTACAATGAGCAGTTCTTC. This sequence encodes CASTSYNEQFF.

The chain carries TRBV12-5 and TRBJ1-2; 8 bases are shared with TRBD1. CDR3 length: 12 amino acids. J lost 7 bases, V lost 5 bases, and 3 bases had no gene match. Germline loops: CDR1 LGHNT, CDR2 FRNRAP. CDR3 DNA sequence: TGTGCTAGTGGTCTCGGACAGGGTGGCTACACCTTC. It codes for CASGLGQGGYTF.

This chain links TRBV29-1 with TRBJ2-6; 14 nucleotides agree with TRBD2. In germline, CDR1 is SQVTM, CDR2 ANQGSEA. CDR3 length equals 19 residues. V shed 6 bases and J 3 bases; nucleotides not matched to a gene: 13. CDR3 region: CSVRTPGLAGVVGANVLTF. The CDR3 DNA follows: TGCAGCGTCCGCACACCGGGACTAGCGGGAGTAGTTGGGGCCAACGTCCTGACTTTC.

As regards this clone: The same CDR3 also results from other DNA sequences found in this sample. The chain carries TRBV19 and TRBJ1-5; TRBD1 agrees at 12 bases. V trimming: 8 bases; J trimming: 10 bases; junction bases outside the gene matches: 15. Germline loops: CDR1 LNHDA, CDR2 SQIVND (reference sequence). The CDR3 totals 16 residues. CDR3 region: CASAPGQGARGQPQHF. CDR3 sequence (DNA): TGTGCCAGTGCCCCGGGACAGGGGGCGCGAGGTCAACCCCAGCATTTT.

V gene TRBV7-2 combines with J gene TRBJ2-7; D may be TRBD2 (5 bases). This CDR3 is built from 13 residues. Trimming took 1 base from V and 7 from J, leaving 11 bases between them. Germline V lookup: CDR1 SGHTA, CDR2 FQGNSA. CDR3: CASSLGGPGEQYF. In DNA form, the CDR3 reads TGTGCCAGCAGCTTAGGCGGCCCGGGGGAGCAGTACTTC.

The genes are TRBV4-3 and TRBJ2-1; 16 bases line up with TRBD2. Germline CDR1 is LGHNA and CDR2 is YSLEER. The V and J ends lost 3 bases and 8 bases, in that order; junction bases with no gene match: 4. The CDR3 spans 16 residues. The CDR3 sequence: CASSHGTSGREDEQFF. CDR3 coding DNA: TGCGCCAGCAGCCATGGGACTAGCGGGAGGGAGGATGAGCAGTTCTTC.

CDR3 coding DNA: TGTGCCAGCAGCTTGGAACAGGGAGGCTACGAGCAGTACTTC. Protein product: CASSLEQGGYEQYF. The chain couples TRBV5-4 to TRBJ2-7; D may be TRBD1 or TRBD2 (6 bases each). This CDR3 spans 14 amino acids. Germline CDR1 SGHNT, CDR2 YYREEE (reference sequence). Trimming stripped 0 bases from V and 3 bases from J, with 10 bases between.

The V gene is TRBV5-1, the J gene TRBJ1-5; D call uncertain. The CDR3 is 14 residues long. Trimming removed 0 bases from V and 7 bases from J, with 11 bases in between. Germline-derived CDR1 and CDR2 are SGHRS and YFSETQ. CDR3 sequence (DNA): TGCGCCAGCAGCTTGGGGTCAGCCGGACAGCCCCAGCATTTT. Amino acids: CASSLGSAGQPQHF.

The rearrangement uses TRBV13 and TRBJ2-1; 8 positions agree with TRBD1. The CDR3 is 16 amino acids. Germline CDR1 reads PRHDT; CDR2 reads FYEKMQ (reference sequence). Unmatched junction bases numbered 9, after V lost 5 bases and J lost 3 bases. CDR3 loop: CASSDSGDRLYNEQFF. In DNA, the CDR3 is TGTGCCAGCAGCGACTCTGGGGACAGGCTCTACAATGAGCAGTTCTTC.

The genes are TRBV27 and TRBJ1-2; 9 bases are a match to TRBD1. Germline lookup yields CDR1 MNHEY and CDR2 SMNVEV (reference sequence). The V segment lost 5 bases and the J segment 0 bases; nucleotides outside the gene matches: 4. This CDR3 has 15 amino acids. CDR3 loop: CASSPGQGPNYGYTF. The DNA for the CDR3 is TGTGCCAGCAGTCCGGGACAGGGCCCTAACTATGGCTACACCTTC.